This is a list of T cell receptor beta chains from one sample in a study of identifying expanded T cells in peripheral blood. The protocol was immunoSEQ multiplex PCR, while the TCRdb copy is restricted to in-frame clones and leaves out a portion. The table records 95,000 to 100,000 clones, 87% of them present only once. Source material: blood. These TCRs come from a person aged 18 to 70 in good health. Each CDR3 is given with its conserved first and last residue. The D gene is left open where the match is weak. Size values are once, few and many counts, or a class for expanded clones, and some rows have none.

d_gene: NA; j_gene: TRBJ2-1; abundance: NA; v_gene: TRBV11-3; CDR3aa: CASSSGTPSYNEQFF; CDR3nt: TGTGCCAGCAGCTCCGGGACACCAAGTTACAATGAGCAGTTCTTC
d_gene: TRBD1; j_gene: TRBJ2-5; abundance: NA; v_gene: TRBV4-2; CDR3aa: CASSQGQGAWGEETQYF; CDR3nt: TGTGCCAGCAGCCAAGGACAGGGGGCTTGGGGAGAAGAGACCCAGTACTTC
d_gene: TRBD1; j_gene: TRBJ2-4; abundance: once; v_gene: TRBV19; CDR3aa: CASSIRTGGNIQYF; CDR3nt: TGTGCCAGTAGTATTAGAACAGGGGGAAACATTCAGTACTTC
d_gene: TRBD1; j_gene: TRBJ2-2; abundance: NA; v_gene: TRBV9; CDR3aa: CASSGPGTGLTGELFF; CDR3nt: TGTGCCAGCAGCGGACCCGGGACAGGGTTAACCGGGGAGCTGTTTTTT
d_gene: NA; j_gene: TRBJ1-2; abundance: NA; v_gene: TRBV19; CDR3aa: CASSIDADGYTF; CDR3nt: TGTGCCAGTAGTATAGACGCAGATGGCTACACCTTC
d_gene: TRBD2; j_gene: TRBJ2-1; abundance: NA; v_gene: TRBV5-6; CDR3aa: CASTMVSGGAGAEQFF; CDR3nt: TGTGCCAGCACTATGGTTAGCGGGGGGGCCGGCGCCGAGCAGTTCTTC
d_gene: TRBD1; j_gene: TRBJ1-6; abundance: few; v_gene: TRBV9; CDR3aa: CASSDKGQQATPLHF; CDR3nt: TGTGCCAGCAGCGACAAGGGACAGCAGGCGACACCCCTCCACTTT
d_gene: NA; j_gene: TRBJ1-5; abundance: NA; v_gene: TRBV7-9; CDR3aa: CASSLAQGPVNQPQHF; CDR3nt: TGTGCCAGCAGCTTAGCGCAGGGGCCTGTAAATCAGCCCCAGCATTTT
d_gene: TRBD1; j_gene: TRBJ1-6; abundance: few; v_gene: TRBV11-2; CDR3aa: CASSLGTVNSPLHF; CDR3nt: TGTGCCAGCAGCTTGGGGACAGTTAATTCACCCCTCCACTTT
d_gene: TRBD2; j_gene: TRBJ2-1; abundance: NA; v_gene: TRBV15; CDR3aa: CATSRDIGRGWRGQFF; CDR3nt: TGTGCCACCAGCAGAGATATCGGGCGGGGGTGGCGTGGGCAGTTCTTC
d_gene: NA; j_gene: TRBJ2-1; abundance: NA; v_gene: TRBV5-8; CDR3aa: CASRAWAGNEQFF; CDR3nt: TGTGCCAGCAGGGCGTGGGCGGGTAATGAGCAGTTCTTC
d_gene: TRBD1; j_gene: TRBJ2-5; abundance: NA; v_gene: TRBV29-1; CDR3aa: CSVERGSGTGYETQYF; CDR3nt: TGCAGCGTTGAGCGGGGATCCGGGACAGGGTACGAGACCCAGTACTTC
d_gene: TRBD1; j_gene: TRBJ1-3; abundance: NA; v_gene: TRBV10-3; CDR3aa: CAISETGSGNTIYF; CDR3nt: TGTGCCATCAGCGAGACAGGGAGTGGAAACACCATATATTTT
d_gene: NA; j_gene: TRBJ2-1; abundance: NA; v_gene: TRBV28; CDR3aa: CASSPRDSYNEQFF; CDR3nt: TGTGCCAGCAGTCCTCGCGACTCCTACAATGAGCAGTTCTTC
d_gene: NA; j_gene: TRBJ1-6; abundance: NA; v_gene: TRBV28; CDR3aa: CASSTIAPYYNSPLHF; CDR3nt: TGTGCCAGCAGTACCATCGCGCCTTACTATAATTCACCCCTCCACTTT
d_gene: NA; j_gene: TRBJ1-5; abundance: few; v_gene: TRBV28; CDR3aa: CAGARRLGNQPQHF; CDR3nt: TGTGCCGGAGCAAGGAGGTTAGGCAATCAGCCCCAGCATTTT
d_gene: TRBD1; j_gene: TRBJ2-6; abundance: NA; v_gene: TRBV27; CDR3aa: CASRLGQGVSGANVLTF; CDR3nt: TGTGCCAGCAGACTGGGACAGGGGGTCTCTGGGGCCAACGTCCTGACTTTC
d_gene: NA; j_gene: TRBJ2-5; abundance: NA; v_gene: TRBV19; CDR3aa: CASKGGETQYF; CDR3nt: TGTGCCAGTAAGGGGGGAGAGACCCAGTACTTC
d_gene: TRBD1; j_gene: TRBJ1-3; abundance: NA; v_gene: TRBV5-1; CDR3aa: CASSRDRSRNTIYF; CDR3nt: TGCGCCAGCAGCCGGGACAGATCTAGAAACACCATATATTTT
d_gene: NA; j_gene: TRBJ2-2; abundance: NA; v_gene: TRBV5-1; CDR3aa: CASRLQANTGELFF; CDR3nt: TGCGCCAGCAGGCTCCAGGCGAACACCGGGGAGCTGTTTTTT
d_gene: NA; j_gene: TRBJ2-1; abundance: NA; v_gene: TRBV10-3; CDR3aa: CAISESTGVPQNEQFF; CDR3nt: TGTGCCATCAGTGAGTCGACGGGGGTCCCTCAGAATGAGCAGTTCTTC
d_gene: NA; j_gene: TRBJ1-2; abundance: NA; v_gene: TRBV6-5; CDR3aa: CASSPVANYGYTF; CDR3nt: TGTGCCAGCAGCCCGGTCGCTAACTATGGCTACACCTTC
d_gene: TRBD1; j_gene: TRBJ2-7; abundance: NA; v_gene: TRBV9; CDR3aa: CASSKARQGSYEQYF; CDR3nt: TGTGCCAGCAGCAAAGCCAGACAGGGTTCCTACGAGCAGTACTTC
d_gene: NA; j_gene: TRBJ1-4; abundance: NA; v_gene: TRBV4-3; CDR3aa: CASSHLTGRENEKLFF; CDR3nt: TGCGCCAGCAGCCACCTCACGGGTCGTGAGAATGAAAAACTGTTTTTT
d_gene: NA; j_gene: TRBJ2-7; abundance: NA; v_gene: TRBV5-6; CDR3aa: CASSEDWSYEQYF; CDR3nt: TGTGCCAGCAGCGAGGACTGGTCCTACGAGCAGTACTTC
d_gene: NA; j_gene: TRBJ2-5; abundance: NA; v_gene: TRBV6-5; CDR3aa: CASSPAGETQYF; CDR3nt: TGTGCCAGCAGTCCCGCGGGAGAGACCCAGTACTTC
d_gene: NA; j_gene: TRBJ2-3; abundance: NA; v_gene: TRBV7-8; CDR3aa: CASSRSIADTQYF; CDR3nt: TGTGCCAGCAGTCGATCCATAGCGGATACGCAGTATTTT
d_gene: TRBD2; j_gene: TRBJ2-1; abundance: NA; v_gene: TRBV27; CDR3aa: CASSPRTSLGNEQFF; CDR3nt: TGTGCCAGCAGCCCTAGGACTAGTTTGGGTAATGAGCAGTTCTTC
d_gene: TRBD2; j_gene: TRBJ2-3; abundance: NA; v_gene: TRBV28; CDR3aa: CASSPRLAQIDTQYF; CDR3nt: TGTGCCAGCAGTCCCCGACTAGCTCAGATAGATACGCAGTATTTT
d_gene: TRBD2; j_gene: TRBJ2-1; abundance: once; v_gene: TRBV6-1; CDR3aa: CASSSRTSVLGEQFF; CDR3nt: TGTGCCAGCAGTTCCCGGACTAGCGTTCTGGGTGAGCAGTTCTTC
d_gene: NA; j_gene: TRBJ2-1; abundance: NA; v_gene: TRBV28; CDR3aa: CASSLRRFYNEQFF; CDR3nt: TGTGCCAGCAGTTTACGGAGATTCTACAATGAGCAGTTCTTC
d_gene: NA; j_gene: TRBJ2-3; abundance: NA; v_gene: TRBV20-1; CDR3aa: CSASRVDTQYF; CDR3nt: TGCAGTGCTAGTCGTGTAGATACGCAGTATTTT
d_gene: NA; j_gene: TRBJ1-1; abundance: few; v_gene: TRBV6-7; CDR3aa: CASSYPIPKAGENTEAFF; CDR3nt: TGTGCCAGCAGTTACCCCATACCAAAAGCGGGGGAGAACACTGAAGCTTTCTTT
d_gene: NA; j_gene: TRBJ2-3; abundance: NA; v_gene: TRBV18; CDR3aa: CASSPPYTAIATDTQYF; CDR3nt: TGTGCCAGCTCACCCCCCTATACAGCTATTGCAACAGATACGCAGTATTTT
d_gene: NA; j_gene: TRBJ2-7; abundance: NA; v_gene: TRBV2; CDR3aa: CASSEGGGRLNEQYF; CDR3nt: TGTGCCAGCAGTGAAGGGGGGGGCCGGTTGAACGAGCAGTACTTC
d_gene: TRBD1; j_gene: TRBJ1-2; abundance: many; v_gene: TRBV5-6; CDR3aa: CASSSPGQSPNYGYTF; CDR3nt: TGTGCCAGCAGCTCACCGGGACAGTCGCCTAACTATGGCTACACCTTC
d_gene: NA; j_gene: TRBJ2-7; abundance: NA; v_gene: TRBV28; CDR3aa: CASTKGGEADYEQYF; CDR3nt: TGTGCCAGCACCAAAGGGGGGGAGGCGGACTACGAGCAGTACTTC
d_gene: TRBD2; j_gene: TRBJ2-1; abundance: NA; v_gene: TRBV28; CDR3aa: CASSRLAEYNEQFF; CDR3nt: TGTGCCAGCAGTCGACTAGCGGAGTACAATGAGCAGTTCTTC
d_gene: NA; j_gene: TRBJ1-2; abundance: NA; v_gene: TRBV19; CDR3aa: CASSSQPFYGYTF; CDR3nt: TGTGCCAGTAGCTCGCAGCCATTCTATGGCTACACCTTC
d_gene: TRBD1; j_gene: TRBJ1-2; abundance: NA; v_gene: TRBV6-6; CDR3aa: CASSPDRGGVDGYTF; CDR3nt: TGTGCCAGCAGCCCAGACAGGGGCGGGGTGGATGGCTACACCTTC
d_gene: NA; j_gene: TRBJ2-1; abundance: NA; v_gene: TRBV13; CDR3aa: CASSHERFYNEQFF; CDR3nt: TGTGCCAGCAGCCACGAGCGGTTCTACAATGAGCAGTTCTTC
d_gene: TRBD1; j_gene: TRBJ2-7; abundance: NA; v_gene: TRBV18; CDR3aa: CASSPTGQGGEQYF; CDR3nt: TGTGCCAGCTCACCAACGGGACAGGGGGGTGAGCAGTACTTC
d_gene: NA; j_gene: TRBJ2-1; abundance: NA; v_gene: TRBV11-3; CDR3aa: CASSLSSWNEQFF; CDR3nt: TGTGCCAGCAGCTTAAGTAGTTGGAATGAGCAGTTCTTC
d_gene: NA; j_gene: TRBJ2-3; abundance: NA; v_gene: TRBV7-2; CDR3aa: CASSLGMGVGFYF; CDR3nt: TGTGCCAGCAGCTTAGGCATGGGGGTGGGTTTTTATTTT
d_gene: TRBD2; j_gene: TRBJ2-3; abundance: NA; v_gene: TRBV7-8; CDR3aa: CASSDEAASGGYTDTQYF; CDR3nt: TGTGCCAGCAGCGACGAGGCGGCTAGCGGGGGGTACACAGATACGCAGTATTTT